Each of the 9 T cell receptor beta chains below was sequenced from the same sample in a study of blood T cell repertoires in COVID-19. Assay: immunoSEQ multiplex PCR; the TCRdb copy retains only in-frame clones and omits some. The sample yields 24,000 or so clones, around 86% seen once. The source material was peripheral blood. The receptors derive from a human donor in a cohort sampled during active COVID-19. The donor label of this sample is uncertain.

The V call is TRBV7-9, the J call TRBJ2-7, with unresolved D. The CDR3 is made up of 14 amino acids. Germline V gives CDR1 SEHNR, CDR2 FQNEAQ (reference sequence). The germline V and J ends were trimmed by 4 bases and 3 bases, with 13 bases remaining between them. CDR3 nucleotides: TGTGCCAGCAGCTCTAGTTCTCGCTACTACGAGCAGTACTTC. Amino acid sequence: CASSSSSRYYEQYF. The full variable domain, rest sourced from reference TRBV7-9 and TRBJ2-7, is DTGVSQNPRHKITKRGQNVTFRCDPISEHNRLYWYRQTLGQGPEFLTYFQNEAQLEKSRLLSDRFSAERPKGSFSTLEIQRTEQGDSAMYLCASSSSSRYYEQYFGPGTRLTVT.

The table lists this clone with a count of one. The CDR3 reads CASSAQGNTEAFF. The CDR3 bases are TGTGCCAGCAGCGCTCAGGGGAACACTGAAGCTTTCTTT. The chain couples TRBV2 to TRBJ1-1; D possibly corresponds to TRBD1 (5 bases). Between the trimmed V and J ends, which lost 6 bases and 1 base, there was a span of 9 bases. CDR1 is SNHLY and CDR2 is FYNNEI in the germline V gene. The CDR3 loop spans 13 amino acids. Supplemented by reference TRBV2 and TRBJ1-1, the full variable domain reads EPEVTQTPSHQVTQMGQEVILRCVPISNHLYFYWYRQILGQKVEFLVSFYNNEISEKSEIFDDQFSVERPDGSNFTLKIRSTKLEDSAMYFCASSAQGNTEAFFGQGTRLTVV.

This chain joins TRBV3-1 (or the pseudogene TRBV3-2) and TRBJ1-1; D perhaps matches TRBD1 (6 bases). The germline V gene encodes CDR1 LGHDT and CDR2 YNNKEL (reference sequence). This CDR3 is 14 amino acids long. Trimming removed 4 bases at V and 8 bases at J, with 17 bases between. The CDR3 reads CASSLNGQQGEAFF. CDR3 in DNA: TGTGCCAGCAGCCTAAACGGACAGCAAGGGGAAGCTTTCTTT.

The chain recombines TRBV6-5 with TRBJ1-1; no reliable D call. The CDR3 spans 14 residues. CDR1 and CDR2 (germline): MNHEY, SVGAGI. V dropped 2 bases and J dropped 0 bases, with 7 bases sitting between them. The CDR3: CASSYMAVNTEAFF. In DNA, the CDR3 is TGTGCCAGCAGTTACATGGCGGTGAACACTGAAGCTTTCTTT.

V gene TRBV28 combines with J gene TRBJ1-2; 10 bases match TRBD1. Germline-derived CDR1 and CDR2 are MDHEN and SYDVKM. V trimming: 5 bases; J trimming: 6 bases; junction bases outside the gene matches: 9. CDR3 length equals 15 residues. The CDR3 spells CASSRAGTGVNGYTF. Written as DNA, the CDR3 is TGTGCCAGCAGTCGAGCCGGGACAGGGGTTAATGGCTACACCTTC.

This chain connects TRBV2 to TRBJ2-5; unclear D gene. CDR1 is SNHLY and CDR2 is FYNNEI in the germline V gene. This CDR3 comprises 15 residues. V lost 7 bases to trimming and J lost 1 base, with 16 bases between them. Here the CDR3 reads CASTPRAFSQETQYF. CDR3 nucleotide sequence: TGTGCCAGCACCCCGCGAGCTTTCTCCCAAGAGACCCAGTACTTC.

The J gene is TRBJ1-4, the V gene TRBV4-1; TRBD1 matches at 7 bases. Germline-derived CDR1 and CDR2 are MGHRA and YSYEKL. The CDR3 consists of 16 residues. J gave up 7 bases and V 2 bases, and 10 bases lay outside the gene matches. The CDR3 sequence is CASSQPRTGWGEKLFF. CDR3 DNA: TGCGCCAGCAGCCAACCGAGGACAGGTTGGGGTGAAAAACTGTTTTTT.

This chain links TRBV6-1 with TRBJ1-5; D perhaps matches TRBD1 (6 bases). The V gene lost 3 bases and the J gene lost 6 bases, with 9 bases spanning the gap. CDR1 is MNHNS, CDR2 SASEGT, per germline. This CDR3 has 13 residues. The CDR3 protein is CASSDTRGQPQHF. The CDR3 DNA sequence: TGTGCCAGCAGTGACACCAGGGGTCAGCCCCAGCATTTT.

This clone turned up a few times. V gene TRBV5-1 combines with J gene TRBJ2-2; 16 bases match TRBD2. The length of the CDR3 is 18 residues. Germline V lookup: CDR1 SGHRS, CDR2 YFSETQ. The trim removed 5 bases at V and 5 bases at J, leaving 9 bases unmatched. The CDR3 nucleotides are TGCGCCAGCAGTTCCGGGACTAGCGGGGGGGCGAGGACCGGGGAGCTGTTTTTT. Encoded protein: CASSSGTSGGARTGELFF.